This TCR beta chain is drawn from a study of T cell changes during pregnancy in multiple sclerosis. Assay used: immunoSEQ multiplex PCR; TCRdb lists only in-frame clones, some missing. The data show around 41,000 clones, about 90% seen once. Germline CDR1 and CDR2: MNHEY and SMNVEV (reference sequence). The CDR3 is 14 residues long. Trimming removed 6 bases from V and 6 bases from J; junction bases left unmatched: 8. Specimen: CD4+ T cells from peripheral blood mononuclear cells, collected in the third trimester of pregnancy. The chain uses TRBV27 and TRBJ1-5; 7 bases are a match to TRBD1. The receptor comes from a female donor in good health, enrolled as a control in a pregnancy study. The CDR3 protein is CASSFHRGSQPQHF. The CDR3 region has the DNA TGTGCCAGCAGCTTCCACAGGGGAAGTCAGCCCCAGCATTTT.